A selection of T cell receptor beta chains follows, all from one sample in a study of blood T cell repertoires in COVID-19. TCRdb keeps only in-frame clones here, not all; method: immunoSEQ multiplex PCR. The table records around 20,000 clones, 91% of them present only once. Sequencing used peripheral blood. All receptors come from a human donor in a cohort sampled during active COVID-19. Both conserved end residues are part of each CDR3. The order of the fields is V gene, D gene, J gene, CDR3 protein. A D gene is named only where the DNA matches it firmly.

>TRBV6-1|-|TRBJ1-1
CASSEAPGTEAFF
>TRBV7-2|-|TRBJ1-4
CASSLGPSPQLFF
>TRBV24-1|-|TRBJ1-4
CATSDWGPFRWEKLFF
>TRBV4-1|-|TRBJ1-4
CASSQVRGEKLFF
>TRBV5-1|-|TRBJ1-1
CASSLGGTKNTEAFF
>TRBV2|TRBD1|TRBJ1-2
CASSEVGQGKGGYTF
>TRBV7-3|TRBD2|TRBJ2-2
CASSLGGRRTGELFF
>TRBV2|-|TRBJ2-2
CASSERGTGELFF
>TRBV7-2|-|TRBJ1-1
CASSLQGQNTEAFF
>TRBV3-1/TRBV3-2|-|TRBJ1-5
CASSPSPRGSYSNQPQHF
>TRBV5-8|TRBD1|TRBJ2-3
CASSQTGTDTQYF
>TRBV12-3/TRBV12-4|TRBD1|TRBJ2-1
CAVEGQGAGGQFF
>TRBV7-8|-|TRBJ1-2
CASSTDFANYGYTF
>TRBV5-1|TRBD1|TRBJ1-2
CASSWGDSSNYGYTF
>TRBV5-1|TRBD1|TRBJ1-4
CASSHTGALGEKLFF
>TRBV5-6|TRBD2|TRBJ2-5
CASSRRTSGKETQYF
>TRBV7-8|TRBD2|TRBJ2-7
CASSLEASGSYEQYF
>TRBV7-2|TRBD1|TRBJ1-2
CASSTRQGYNGYTF
>TRBV6-4|-|TRBJ1-1
CASSAEVNTEAFF
>TRBV5-4|-|TRBJ2-1
CASSQPTGGYNEQFF
>TRBV27|TRBD1|TRBJ2-3
CASSLQGQGGTDTQYF
>TRBV18|TRBD2|TRBJ2-7
CASSQGASGTSLYEQYF
>TRBV11-3|-|TRBJ2-4
CASSFNPQGAKNIQYF
>TRBV5-8|-|TRBJ2-1
CASSLVLLEGNEQFF
>TRBV19|TRBD1|TRBJ1-2
CASRHRGDGYTF
>TRBV7-3|TRBD1|TRBJ1-2
CASSSLKTGGTIPVSNGYTF
>TRBV6-4|TRBD2|TRBJ2-2
CASSVAGGNTGELFF
>TRBV14|TRBD1|TRBJ2-7
CASSQDRVEQYF
>TRBV28|TRBD1|TRBJ1-2
CASSLKYRGKGGYTF
>TRBV4-3|TRBD2|TRBJ2-1
CASSQTSGGGYNEQFF
>TRBV5-1|-|TRBJ2-4
CASSQGDLKNIQYF
>TRBV7-9|TRBD2|TRBJ2-5
CASSLGTSGGEETQYF
>TRBV30|-|TRBJ2-3
CAWSTQQVRTDTQYF
>TRBV5-8|-|TRBJ1-2
CASSLGAGANYGYTF
>TRBV2|TRBD1|TRBJ1-1
CASRKDRVNTEAFF
>TRBV6-5|TRBD1|TRBJ2-7
CASTPKGTGRYEQYF
>TRBV5-1|-|TRBJ1-1
CASSLASTRGNTEAFF
>TRBV5-4|-|TRBJ2-3
CASSSAGRRPDTQYF
>TRBV7-2|TRBD1|TRBJ2-7
CASSLGQGKVYEQYF
>TRBV5-1|TRBD1|TRBJ1-2
CASSFRAGGFDGYTF
>TRBV3-1/TRBV3-2|-|TRBJ1-3
CASSQDGGNTIYF
>TRBV4-3|-|TRBJ2-1
CASSQDRSYEQFF
>TRBV5-4|TRBD2|TRBJ2-7
CASSTGLAGTFGEQYF
>TRBV19|TRBD1|TRBJ1-1
CASSMGQGTGAFF
>TRBV18|TRBD1|TRBJ2-7
CASSVGGGSGEQYF
>TRBV7-2|TRBD2|TRBJ2-5
CATSKGLAGAQETQYF
>TRBV6-5|TRBD2|TRBJ2-3
CANAGGASWTDTQYF
>TRBV7-2|-|TRBJ1-1
CASSLNPIGTEAFF
>TRBV5-1|TRBD2|TRBJ2-5
CASSLAGGGGRETQYF
>TRBV14|-|TRBJ1-6
CASSQSLGENSPLHF
>TRBV18|TRBD2|TRBJ2-5
CASSPLTSGYQETQYF
>TRBV30|TRBD1|TRBJ1-6
CAFKGQGLGGELHF
>TRBV28|TRBD2|TRBJ2-3
CASSLFSGGGTDTQYF
>TRBV3-1/TRBV3-2|-|TRBJ1-5
CASSQAGGGQPQHF
>TRBV27|-|TRBJ1-2
CASSLRPAYGYTF
>TRBV5-1|TRBD1|TRBJ1-3
CASSRQGPGNTIYF
>TRBV6-2/TRBV6-3|-|TRBJ1-2
CASSPGSLIYGYTF
>TRBV27|TRBD2|TRBJ2-1
CASSLGTSGRMGLQFF
>TRBV5-1|TRBD1|TRBJ2-7
CASSVVPGQGSYEQYF
>TRBV2|-|TRBJ1-1
CASSEALRTEAFF